The 9 T cell receptor beta chains presented below share a single source sample, sequenced in a study of blood T cell repertoires in COVID-19. The method was immunoSEQ multiplex PCR; TCRdb's version includes in-frame clones alone and lacks a portion of them. The sample shows some 210,000 clones, approximately 78% of them seen only once. What was sequenced was peripheral blood. The receptor set was obtained from a woman aged 40 to 49 with acute or convalescent COVID-19.

Turning to this clone: This sample also contains other DNA sequences that code for the same CDR3. The chain joins TRBV18 to TRBJ1-4; TRBD1 might be the D (6 bases). Deletions cut 6 bases from V and 5 bases from J, with 10 bases between. This CDR3 contains 13 residues. The germline V gene has CDR1 KGHSH and CDR2 LQKENI. CDR3 in DNA: TGTGCCAGCTCTCCGCAGGGGAATGAAAAACTGTTTTTT. Translating gives CASSPQGNEKLFF.

The chain is built from TRBV4-3 and TRBJ2-3; no clear D gene. The CDR3 length is 12 residues. The germline gives CDR1 LGHNA, CDR2 YSLEER. The V end lost 1 base, the J end lost 6 bases, and 5 bases lay between the germline ends. The CDR3, as DNA: TGCGCCAGCAGCCAAGTCCGGGATACGCAGTATTTT. Translating it yields CASSQVRDTQYF.

The rearrangement joins TRBV24-1 to TRBJ1-2, with 7 bases identical to TRBD1. The germline V gene encodes CDR1 KGHDR and CDR2 SFDVKD. V gave up 3 bases and J gave up 2 bases; unmatched junction bases: 2. The CDR3 covers 14 residues. CDR3 in amino acids: CATSDQTGNYGYTF. As DNA, the CDR3 is TGTGCCACCAGTGATCAGACAGGGAACTATGGCTACACCTTC.

Worth noting for this clone: Relative to the germline gene, one junction end is altered; a read error may explain this. This chain joins TRBV2 and TRBJ1-1; no clear D gene. Germline assignment: CDR1 SNHLY and CDR2 FYNNEI. This CDR3 comprises 10 residues. CDR3: CASTSVKPAF. In DNA, the CDR3 is TGTGCCAGCACCAGCGTTAAGCCCGCCTTT.

The gene calls are TRBV7-6 and TRBJ1-4, with 7 bases that match TRBD1. The germline V gene has CDR1 SGHVS and CDR2 FNYEAQ. Trimming at V came to 5 bases and at J to 7 bases, leaving 13 bases not matched to a gene. CDR3 length: 16 residues. In DNA form, the CDR3 reads TGTGCCAGCAGCGCCACTCGACAGGGAAAGAGTGAAAAACTGTTTTTT. As protein: CASSATRQGKSEKLFF.

CDR3 DNA: TGTGCCAGTAGTATAGCACACAACACCGGGGAGCTGTTTTTT. It translates to CASSIAHNTGELFF. The genes are TRBV19 and TRBJ2-2; D ambiguous. Between the trimmed V and J ends, which lost 1 base and 2 bases, there was a span of 5 bases. Per the germline V gene, CDR1 is LNHDA and CDR2 is SQIVND (reference sequence). The CDR3 totals 14 residues.

This chain connects TRBV6-2 or TRBV6-3 to TRBJ2-7; 9 bases match TRBD2. V was clipped by 2 bases and J by 6 bases; unmatched bases: 14. Germline V CDR1 and CDR2: MNHEY, SVGEGT. The CDR3 runs to 17 residues. The CDR3 coding sequence is TGTGCCAGCAGTTACCCTCTGGGAGCGGGGGGCCGGGGCGAGCAGTACTTC. It translates to CASSYPLGAGGRGEQYF.

The chain recombines TRBV2 with TRBJ1-2, with a weak D call TRBD1 (6 bases). The V gene lost 7 bases and the J gene lost 10 bases, with 19 bases spanning the gap. Germline V gene data show CDR1 as SNHLY and CDR2 as FYNNEI. The CDR3 spans 13 residues. CDR3 coding DNA: TGTGCCAGCAATAAGGGGGAAAGGTGGGACTACACCTTC. This gives the protein CASNKGERWDYTF.

The CDR3 nucleotides are TGTGCCAGCAGCCAAGATTACAGGGACAGAAACACCGGGGAGCTGTTTTTT. Its protein product is CASSQDYRDRNTGELFF. This chain uses TRBV4-2 with TRBJ2-2, with 7 bases aligning to TRBD1. V lost 0 bases, J lost 2 bases, and 6 bases stayed unmatched. The CDR3 consists of 17 residues. CDR1 LGHNA and CDR2 YNFKEQ come from the germline V gene.